A single sample is the source of the 4 T cell receptor beta chains below, sequenced in a study of cytomegalovirus exposure and HLA in healthy donors (TCRdb year 2017). Library preparation employed the immunoSEQ multiplex PCR assay. The multiplex PCR relied on a mix of 60 forward primers for TCR Vbeta segments and 13 reverse primers for TCR Jbeta segments. TCRdb provides this immuneACCESS table in a form limited to in-frame rearrangements. Some clones are lacking; in checked studies, under half of them reflect an unresolved V gene, and why the rest are absent is not known. In this sample the table shows over 120,000 clones, roughly 10% of which occur a single time. In total, the top ten clones hold 1.8% of the sample. The sample was PBMCs. Every receptor here comes from a man aged 45-65 years in good health and CMV-seronegative.

The chain combines TRBV6-6 with TRBJ1-4; TRBD1 matches at 7 bases. The CDR3 is 16 amino acids. Per the germline V gene, CDR1 is MNHNY and CDR2 is SVGAGI (reference sequence). J was trimmed by 5 bases and V by 3 bases; bases with no gene match: 9. The CDR3 DNA reads TGTGCCAGCAGTTATGGAAAAGGGACAGAGAATGAAAAACTGTTTTTT. Translation gives CASSYGKGTENEKLFF.

In its sample, this clone was seen a few times. The CDR3 sequence: CASSRGLAGHGEQFF. Written as DNA, the CDR3 is TGTGCCAGCAGCCGGGGACTAGCGGGCCACGGTGAGCAGTTCTTC. This chain connects TRBV7-8 to TRBJ2-1; TRBD2 matches 12 bases. This CDR3 region has 15 residues. V was pared by 5 bases and J by 9 bases, with 8 bases of the junction left unmatched. Germline assignment: CDR1 SGHVS and CDR2 FQNEAQ. The full variable domain, in which reference TRBV7-8 and TRBJ2-1 provide the parts outside the CDR3, is GAGVSQSPRYKVAKRGQDVALRCDPISGHVSLFWYQQALGQGPEFLTYFQNEAQLDKSGLPSDRFFAERPEGSVSTLKIQRTQQEDSAVYLCASSRGLAGHGEQFFGPGTRLTVL.

V gene TRBV11-2 combines with J gene TRBJ2-3, with TRBD2 matching 8 bases. This CDR3 contains 15 residues. Trimming took 5 bases from V and 3 from J; bases not matched to a gene: 7. Germline values: CDR1 SGHAT, CDR2 FQNNGV. Written as DNA, the CDR3 is TGTGCCAGCAGCATTAGCGGGGTGGGGACAGATACGCAGTATTTT. Translated, it gives CASSISGVGTDTQYF.

This clone was detected many times. The chain couples TRBV4-2 to TRBJ2-3; 14 positions match TRBD2. The germline gives CDR1 LGHNA, CDR2 YNFKEQ. Unmatched junction bases numbered 7, after V lost 4 bases and J lost 1 base. The length of the CDR3 is 18 residues. CDR3 in DNA: TGTGCCAGCAGCCCCGGACTAGCGGGGGGTCCACGCACAGATACGCAGTATTTT. Protein product: CASSPGLAGGPRTDTQYF.